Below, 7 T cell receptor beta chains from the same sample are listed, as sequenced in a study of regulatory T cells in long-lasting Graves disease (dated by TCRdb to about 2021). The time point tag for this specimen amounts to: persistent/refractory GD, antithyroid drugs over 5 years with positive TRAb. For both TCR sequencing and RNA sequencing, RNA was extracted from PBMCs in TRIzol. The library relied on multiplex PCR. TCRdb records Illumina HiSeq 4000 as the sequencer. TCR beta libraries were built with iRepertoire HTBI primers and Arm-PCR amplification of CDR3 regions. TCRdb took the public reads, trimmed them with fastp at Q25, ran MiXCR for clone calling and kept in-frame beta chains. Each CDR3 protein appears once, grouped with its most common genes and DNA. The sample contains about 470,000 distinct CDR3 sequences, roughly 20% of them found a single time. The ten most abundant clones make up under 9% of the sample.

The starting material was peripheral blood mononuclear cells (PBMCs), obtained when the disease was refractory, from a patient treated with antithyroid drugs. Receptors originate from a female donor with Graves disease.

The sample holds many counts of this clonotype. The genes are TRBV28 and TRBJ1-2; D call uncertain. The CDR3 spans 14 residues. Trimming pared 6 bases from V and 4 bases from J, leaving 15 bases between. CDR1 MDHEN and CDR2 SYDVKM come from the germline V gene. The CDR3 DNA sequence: TGTGCCAGCAGCCGCGGAGAAAGTCGCTATGGCTACACCTTC. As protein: CASSRGESRYGYTF.

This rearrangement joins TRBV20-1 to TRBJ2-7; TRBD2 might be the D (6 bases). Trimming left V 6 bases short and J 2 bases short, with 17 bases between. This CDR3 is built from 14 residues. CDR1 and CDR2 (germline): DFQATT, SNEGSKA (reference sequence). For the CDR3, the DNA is TGCAGTGCCCCACTCGGGGGATCCCCCTACGAGCAGTACTTC. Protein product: CSAPLGGSPYEQYF.

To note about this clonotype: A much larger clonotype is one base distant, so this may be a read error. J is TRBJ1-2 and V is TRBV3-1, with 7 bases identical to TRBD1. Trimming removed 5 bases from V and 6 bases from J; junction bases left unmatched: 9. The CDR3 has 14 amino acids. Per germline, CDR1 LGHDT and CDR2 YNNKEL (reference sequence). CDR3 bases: TGTGCCAGCAGCGGGGCCGGGACAGTGGATGGCTACACCTTC. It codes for CASSGAGTVDGYTF.

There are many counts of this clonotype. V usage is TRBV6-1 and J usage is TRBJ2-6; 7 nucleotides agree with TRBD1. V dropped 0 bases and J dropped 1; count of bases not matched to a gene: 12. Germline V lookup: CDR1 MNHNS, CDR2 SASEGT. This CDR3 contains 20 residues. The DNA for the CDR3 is TGTGCCAGCAGTGAAGCGCGGGCGAGGGGGCTCCCTTCTGGGGCCAACGTCCTGACTTTC. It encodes CASSEARARGLPSGANVLTF.

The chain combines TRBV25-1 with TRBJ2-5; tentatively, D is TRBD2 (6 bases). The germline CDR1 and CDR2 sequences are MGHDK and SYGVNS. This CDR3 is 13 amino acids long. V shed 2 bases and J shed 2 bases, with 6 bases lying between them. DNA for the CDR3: TGTGCCAGCAGTGAAGCGGGACAAGAGACCCAGTACTTC. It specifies CASSEAGQETQYF.

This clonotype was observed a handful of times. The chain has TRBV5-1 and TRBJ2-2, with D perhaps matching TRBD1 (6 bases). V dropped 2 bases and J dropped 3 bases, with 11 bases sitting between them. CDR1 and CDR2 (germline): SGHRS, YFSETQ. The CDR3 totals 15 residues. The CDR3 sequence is CASSFVEGDTGELFF. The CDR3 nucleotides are TGCGCCAGCAGCTTTGTAGAGGGGGACACCGGGGAGCTGTTTTTT.

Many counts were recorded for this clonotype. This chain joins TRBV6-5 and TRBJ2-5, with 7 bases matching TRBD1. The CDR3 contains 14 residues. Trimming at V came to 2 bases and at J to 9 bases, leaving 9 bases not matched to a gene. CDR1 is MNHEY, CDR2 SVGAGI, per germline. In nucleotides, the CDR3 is TGTGCCAGCAGTTACGGGACAGACGAAGTGGCCCAGTACTTC. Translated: CASSYGTDEVAQYF.